The 6 T cell receptor beta chains presented below share a single source sample, sequenced in a study of OX40 agonist ivuxolimab in advanced cancers. Libraries were made using the immunoSEQ multiplex PCR assay. TCRdb limited this immuneACCESS table to in-frame rearrangements with V and J called. A share of clones is missing; checked studies link under half to unresolved V genes, and the rest is unexplained. The sample records around 46,000 clones, 90% to 95% of which are singletons. The ten largest clones represent 4.9% of the sample. The specimen was CD4+ or CD8+ T cells sorted from blood, collected in a trial of the OX40 agonist ivuxolimab. These receptors were collected from an adult with an advanced solid tumor such as melanoma, head and neck, liver or kidney cancer.

This clone was detected once. The chain links TRBV28 to TRBJ2-7; D is perhaps TRBD1 (6 bases). This CDR3 contains 13 residues. From germline, CDR1 is MDHEN and CDR2 SYDVKM. The V gene lost 6 bases and the J gene lost 1 base, with 10 bases spanning the gap. The CDR3 region is CASSYQGSYEQYF. In DNA form, the CDR3 reads TGTGCCAGCAGCTATCAGGGGTCCTACGAGCAGTACTTC.

V is TRBV4-1 and J is TRBJ1-3; D is unresolved. The V and J ends lost 0 bases and 0 bases respectively, with 9 bases between them. This CDR3 is 16 amino acids long. Germline lookup yields CDR1 MGHRA and CDR2 YSYEKL. CDR3: CASSQDSSLSGNTIYF. The CDR3 DNA follows: TGCGCCAGCAGCCAAGATTCGAGTCTCTCTGGAAACACCATATATTTT.

The chain is built from TRBV7-9 and TRBJ2-1; D is ambiguous. V dropped 5 bases and J dropped 4 bases, with 15 bases sitting between them. The germline gives CDR1 SEHNR, CDR2 FQNEAQ (reference sequence). CDR3 length: 15 residues. The CDR3: CASSLTAWEYNEQFF. CDR3 DNA: TGTGCCAGCAGCCTCACGGCCTGGGAATACAATGAGCAGTTCTTC.

The V and J genes are TRBV4-1 and TRBJ1-4; 8 nucleotides agree with TRBD1. This CDR3 comprises 16 residues. CDR1 and CDR2 (germline): MGHRA, YSYEKL. The ends lost 0 bases at V and 6 bases at J; junction bases unmatched: 6. The CDR3 protein is CASSQDLTGVYEKLFF. The CDR3 coding sequence is TGCGCCAGCAGCCAAGATCTGACAGGGGTTTATGAAAAACTGTTTTTT.

The chain has TRBV4-1 and TRBJ2-5; 8 nucleotides align to TRBD1. The germline V gene encodes CDR1 MGHRA and CDR2 YSYEKL. The CDR3 covers 15 residues. Losses at the gene ends were 4 bases for V and 1 base for J; bases not matched to a gene: 5. This CDR3 reads CASSRRTGGQETQYF. CDR3 DNA sequence: TGCGCCAGCAGCCGGCGCACAGGGGGCCAAGAGACCCAGTACTTC.

J is TRBJ2-1 and V is TRBV19; D is possibly TRBD2 (6 bases). Deletions cut 7 bases from V and 5 bases from J, with 15 bases between. The germline CDR1 and CDR2 sequences are LNHDA and SQIVND (reference sequence). CDR3 length: 14 amino acids. The CDR3 sequence is CASTEGLGDNEQFF. The CDR3 nucleotides are TGTGCCAGTACGGAGGGGCTAGGTGACAATGAGCAGTTCTTC.